The 18 T cell receptor beta chains given below trace back to one sample, sequenced in a study of T-cell memory formation after mild COVID-19. Via MiXCR, TCRdb re-called the 5' RACE reads, giving one row per CDR3 protein. Of 350,000 to 500,000 distinct CDR3 sequences listed, 20% to 30% are singletons. The sequenced sample consisted of PBMCs or a T cell subset sorted from them (not recorded which). All receptors come from an adult woman who had mild COVID-19 (a few samples of this study predate the infection). Cell type and time point are not known.

The chain has TRBV6-6 and TRBJ1-5, with D perhaps matching TRBD1 (6 bases). The germline V gene encodes CDR1 MNHNY and CDR2 SVGAGI (reference sequence). The germline V and J ends were trimmed by 7 bases and 5 bases, with 9 bases remaining between them. This CDR3 has 12 amino acids. The DNA for the CDR3 is TGTGCCAGCAAGGGGGAAGATCAGCCCCAGCATTTT. Translating gives CASKGEDQPQHF.

There are a few counts of this clonotype. Here the CDR3 reads CASSPTPRTGSTEAFF. CDR3 DNA sequence: TGCGCCAGCAGCCCAACACCTAGGACAGGATCCACTGAAGCTTTCTTT. This chain links TRBV4-1 with TRBJ1-1, with 7 nucleotides matching TRBD1. V shed 4 bases and J 4 bases; nucleotides not matched to a gene: 12. Germline CDR1 is MGHRA and CDR2 is YSYEKL. The CDR3 has 16 residues.

The chain carries TRBV7-2 and TRBJ2-2; 14 bases align to TRBD2. CDR1 is SGHTA and CDR2 is FQGNSA in the germline V gene. The CDR3 totals 16 residues. The V gene end was trimmed by 2 bases and the J gene end by 7 bases; junction bases not matched to a gene: 3. CDR3 nucleotide sequence: TGTGCCAGCAGCTTAAGGACTAGCGGGAGGATCGGGGAGCTGTTTTTT. This translates into CASSLRTSGRIGELFF.

The gene calls are TRBV6-5 and TRBJ2-3; the D gene is possibly TRBD2 (6 bases). Germline CDR1 and CDR2: MNHEY and SVGAGI. V was shortened by 5 bases and J by 1 base, with 13 bases between the two germline ends. The CDR3 totals 15 residues. Here the CDR3 DNA reads TGTGCCAGCAGTGGCCCGGGACTTGGCACAGATACGCAGTATTTT. It translates to CASSGPGLGTDTQYF.

This clonotype was seen only a few times. The chain employs TRBV20-1 and TRBJ2-1; TRBD2 agrees at 10 bases. The CDR3 sequence is 16 residues long. Germline-derived CDR1 and CDR2 are DFQATT and SNEGSKA (reference sequence). J gave up 4 bases and V 1 base, and 7 bases lay outside the gene matches. Here the CDR3 reads CSARGGSGRWYNEQFF. The CDR3 nucleotides read TGCAGTGCTAGAGGAGGTAGCGGGAGGTGGTACAATGAGCAGTTCTTC.

The chain joins TRBV5-1 to TRBJ2-1; 9 nucleotides match TRBD2. CDR3 length: 15 amino acids. Germline CDR1 is SGHRS and CDR2 is YFSETQ. J gave up 0 bases and V 8 bases, and 6 bases lay outside the gene matches. CDR3 protein: CASSTLAGSYNEQFF. The DNA of the CDR3 is TGCGCCAGTTCCACACTAGCGGGCTCCTACAATGAGCAGTTCTTC.

The J gene is TRBJ2-5, the V gene TRBV7-6; 7 bases map to TRBD1. CDR1 is SGHVS and CDR2 is FNYEAQ in the germline V gene. V lost 2 bases and J lost 1; bases outside the gene matches: 10. The CDR3 length is 17 residues. The CDR3 nucleotides read TGTGCCAGCAGCTTACCACAGGGGATAGTGGGCCAAGAGACCCAGTACTTC. Translation: CASSLPQGIVGQETQYF.

This clonotype was observed once. This chain links TRBV5-1 with TRBJ2-5, with 10 bases identical to TRBD2. The germline CDR1 and CDR2 sequences are SGHRS and YFSETQ. Germline trimming cut 0 bases from V and 4 bases from J; bases unmatched to any gene: 3. The CDR3 runs 15 residues. CDR3 sequence reads: CASSLGSSGGETQYF. The CDR3 nucleotides are TGCGCCAGCAGCTTGGGGTCTAGCGGGGGAGAGACCCAGTACTTC.

The chain has TRBV30 and TRBJ2-5; the D is unclear. Germline-derived CDR1 and CDR2 are GTSNPN and SVGIG (reference sequence). V lost 5 bases and J 0 bases, leaving 4 bases between the germline ends. The CDR3 runs to 11 residues. CDR3 nucleotides: TGTGCCTGGTCCCACCAAGAGACCCAGTACTTC. It translates to CAWSHQETQYF. Looking up the rest from reference TRBV30 and TRBJ2-5 gives the full variable domain: SQTIHQWPATLVQPVGSPLSLECTVEGTSNPNLYWYRQAAGRGLQLLFYSVGIGQISSEVPQNLSASRPQDRQFILSSKKLLLSDSGFYLCAWSHQETQYFGPGTRLLVL.

This clonotype was counted ten times or more. V usage is TRBV7-9 and J usage is TRBJ2-1, with D possibly being TRBD2 (5 bases). V was cut by 3 bases and J by 3 bases, with 15 bases left in between. The CDR3 has 16 amino acids. CDR1 and CDR2 (germline): SEHNR, FQNEAQ (reference sequence). In nucleotides, the CDR3 is TGTGCCAGCAGCTTGCGTGAGGGAGTCGGCTACAATGAGCAGTTCTTC. As protein: CASSLREGVGYNEQFF.

Only a few counts were recorded for this clonotype. The chain's CDR3 is CASSPTSGTNNEQFF. The CDR3 coding sequence is TGTGCCAGCTCACCGACTAGCGGGACGAACAATGAGCAGTTCTTC. The V call is TRBV18, the J call TRBJ2-1, with TRBD2 matching over 11 bases. The CDR3 extends over 15 amino acids. Germline lookup yields CDR1 KGHSH and CDR2 LQKENI. Germline trimming cut 3 bases from V and 5 bases from J; bases unmatched to any gene: 3.

This clonotype was seen more than once but under ten times. The chain's CDR3 is CASSLTGTSSRNEQFF. The DNA of the CDR3 is TGTGCCAGCAGCTTAACAGGGACCTCCTCCCGCAATGAGCAGTTCTTC. The chain uses TRBV7-3 and TRBJ2-1; the D call may be TRBD1 or TRBD2 (5 bases each). Trimming shortened V by 0 bases and J by 6 bases, and 15 bases separated the two germline ends. This CDR3 contains 16 residues. Looked up from germline, CDR1 is SGHTA and CDR2 is FQGTGA. The whole variable domain, filled in from reference TRBV7-3 and TRBJ2-1, reads GAGVSQTPSNKVTEKGKYVELRCDPISGHTALYWYRQSLGQGPEFLIYFQGTGAADDSGLPNDRFFAVRPEGSVSTLKIQRTERGDSAVYLCASSLTGTSSRNEQFFGPGTRLTVL.

This clonotype was counted a few times. The V and J genes are TRBV24-1 and TRBJ2-1, with D perhaps matching TRBD2 (5 bases). This CDR3 is 13 amino acids long. Germline CDR1 reads KGHDR; CDR2 reads SFDVKD. V gave up 1 base and J gave up 9 bases, with 9 bases separating them. CDR3 region: CATSDFEGGEQFF. For the CDR3, the DNA is TGTGCCACCAGTGATTTTGAGGGTGGTGAGCAGTTCTTC.

Ten or more counts support this clonotype. The chain uses TRBV2 and TRBJ1-3; D gene uncertain. This CDR3 is built from 14 residues. The V end was cut by 3 bases, the J end by 0 bases, with 6 bases between. CDR1 SNHLY and CDR2 FYNNEI come from the germline V gene. CDR3 amino acids: CASSDQNSGNTIYF. In DNA form, the CDR3 reads TGTGCCAGCAGTGATCAGAACTCTGGAAACACCATATATTTT.

This clonotype was counted only a few times. In DNA, the CDR3 is TGCAGTGCTGGTAGAATCGAGCAGTACTTC. Its translation: CSAGRIEQYF. The chain joins TRBV20-1 to TRBJ2-7, with D hard to call. The length of the CDR3 is 10 residues. The germline CDR1 and CDR2 sequences are DFQATT and SNEGSKA (reference sequence). The ends were cut back, 5 bases at V and 6 bases at J, with 8 bases in the middle.

The sample holds a few counts of this clonotype. The rearrangement joins TRBV7-6 to TRBJ2-5, with D perhaps TRBD1 or TRBD2 (6 bases each). V was cut by 5 bases and J by 4 bases, with 14 bases left in between. This CDR3 is built from 14 residues. CDR1 is SGHVS, CDR2 FNYEAQ, per germline. Here the CDR3 DNA reads TGTGCCAGCAGCCCTAGCGTAGGGGGAGAGACCCAGTACTTC. Translating gives CASSPSVGGETQYF.

The chain uses TRBV2 and TRBJ2-5, with 7 positions matching TRBD1. Germline V lookup: CDR1 SNHLY, CDR2 FYNNEI. This CDR3 has 16 residues. J gave up 0 bases and V 1 base, and 5 bases lay outside the gene matches. The CDR3 protein is CASSEEWTGDQETQYF. The DNA of the CDR3 is TGTGCCAGCAGTGAAGAGTGGACAGGTGACCAAGAGACCCAGTACTTC.

This clonotype has a handful of counts. The rearrangement links TRBV28 to TRBJ2-1; the match to TRBD2 covers 11 bases. Germline V lookup: CDR1 MDHEN, CDR2 SYDVKM. The CDR3 sequence is 17 residues long. V was clipped by 5 bases and J by 2 bases; unmatched bases: 8. CDR3 amino acids: CASSGALAGGPYNEQFF. CDR3 nucleotide sequence: TGTGCCAGCAGTGGGGCCTTAGCGGGAGGGCCCTACAATGAGCAGTTCTTC.